This T cell receptor beta chain was observed in a study of T cell changes during pregnancy in multiple sclerosis. V shed 4 bases and J shed 4 bases, with 9 bases lying between them. The CDR3 extends over 13 amino acids. Germline-derived CDR1 and CDR2 are SGHKS and YYEKEE (reference sequence). Assay: immunoSEQ multiplex PCR; the TCRdb copy retains only in-frame clones and omits some. The sample includes 40,000 or so clones, more than 90% of them seen just once. This specimen was CD8+ T cells from peripheral blood mononuclear cells, taken after pregnancy. The TCR was taken from a female donor with multiple sclerosis, enrolled in a pregnancy study. The chain joins TRBV5-5 to TRBJ1-5; maybe TRBD1 (5 bases). CDR3 in DNA: TGTGCCAGCAGCGGGACTCTTAATCAGCCCCAGCATTTT. Translation gives CASSGTLNQPQHF.